This is a list of T cell receptor beta chains from one sample in a study of blood T cells in healthy people across ages. TCRdb reprocessed the 5' RACE reads via MiXCR and lists one record per CDR3 protein. The sample yields approximately 1,000,000 distinct CDR3 sequences, 40% to 45% seen once. The sequenced sample consisted of blood. The receptor set was obtained from a woman in her fifties or sixties in good health. The CDR3 runs from the conserved cysteine through the conserved F or W. The order of the fields is CDR3 protein, CDR3 DNA, clone size, J gene, D gene, V gene. D genes are given only for firm matches. A clone size is listed for some rows: how often the clone was seen (once, few, many), or a class if it is expanded.

CDR3: CASSLGARRSSYEQYF
DNA: TGTGCCAGCAGCTTAGGCGCGCGGCGCAGCTCCTACGAGCAGTACTTC
size: few
J: TRBJ2-7
D: NA
V: TRBV7-9

CDR3: CASRTSGSSYNEQFF
DNA: TGTGCCAGCAGGACTAGCGGGAGCTCCTACAATGAGCAGTTCTTC
size: many
J: TRBJ2-1
D: TRBD2
V: TRBV12-3/TRBV12-4

CDR3: CASGPKGARGETQYF
DNA: TGTGCTAGTGGACCTAAAGGGGCGAGGGGAGAGACCCAGTACTTC
size: NA
J: TRBJ2-5
D: NA
V: TRBV12-5

CDR3: CATSDLKAGVNNEQFF
DNA: TGTGCCACCAGTGATTTAAAAGCGGGAGTGAACAATGAGCAGTTCTTC
size: NA
J: TRBJ2-1
D: TRBD2
V: TRBV24-1

CDR3: CASSTGRSSSTDTQYF
DNA: TGTGCCAGCAGCACAGGTCGGAGTTCTAGCACAGATACGCAGTATTTT
size: NA
J: TRBJ2-3
D: NA
V: TRBV7-3

CDR3: CSAMGSRNPDTQYF
DNA: TGCAGTGCTATGGGGAGCCGTAACCCAGATACGCAGTATTTT
size: NA
J: TRBJ2-3
D: NA
V: TRBV20-1

CDR3: CAWIAQGAEAFF
DNA: TGTGCCTGGATTGCCCAGGGGGCTGAAGCTTTCTTT
size: NA
J: TRBJ1-1
D: TRBD1
V: TRBV30

CDR3: CASSPYRTLNNEQFF
DNA: TGTGCCAGCAGTCCCTACAGGACTCTTAACAATGAGCAGTTCTTC
size: NA
J: TRBJ2-1
D: NA
V: TRBV12-3/TRBV12-4

CDR3: CASSVQGAENIQYF
DNA: TGTGCCAGCAGCGTACAGGGGGCGGAAAACATTCAGTACTTC
size: NA
J: TRBJ2-4
D: TRBD1
V: TRBV28

CDR3: CASSDRMDQPQHF
DNA: TGTGCCAGCAGCGACAGGATGGATCAGCCCCAGCATTTT
size: NA
J: TRBJ1-5
D: NA
V: TRBV2

CDR3: CASSVELWGREQFF
DNA: TGTGCCAGCAGCGTAGAACTATGGGGCCGGGAGCAGTTCTTC
size: once
J: TRBJ2-1
D: NA
V: TRBV11-1

CDR3: CASSPQREQFF
DNA: TGTGCCAGCAGTCCTCAGCGGGAGCAGTTCTTC
size: NA
J: TRBJ2-1
D: NA
V: TRBV12-3/TRBV12-4

CDR3: CASNSARNSTDTQYF
DNA: TGTGCCAGCAACTCTGCACGGAATAGCACAGATACGCAGTATTTT
size: NA
J: TRBJ2-3
D: NA
V: TRBV21-1

CDR3: CASSEGLWAETQYF
DNA: TGTGCCAGCAGTGAAGGACTCTGGGCAGAGACCCAGTACTTC
size: NA
J: TRBJ2-5
D: NA
V: TRBV6-1

CDR3: CASSVGGRGYIF
DNA: TGTGCCAGCAGCGTGGGGGGGCGAGGCTACATCTTC
size: once
J: TRBJ1-2
D: NA
V: TRBV9

CDR3: CASSLGTSGYDNEQFF
DNA: TGTGCCAGCAGCCTGGGGACTAGCGGGTATGACAATGAGCAGTTCTTC
size: few
J: TRBJ2-1
D: TRBD2
V: TRBV7-3

CDR3: CASSQGTSLDEQYF
DNA: TGTGCCAGCAGCCAAGGGACTAGCTTGGACGAGCAGTACTTC
size: few
J: TRBJ2-7
D: TRBD2
V: TRBV3-1

CDR3: CASSFQGGAPNEKLFF
DNA: TGCGCCAGCAGCTTCCAGGGTGGTGCTCCTAATGAAAAACTGTTTTTT
size: NA
J: TRBJ1-4
D: NA
V: TRBV5-1

CDR3: CASSLIGTSGTYEQYF
DNA: TGTGCCAGCAGTCTCATTGGGACTAGCGGGACCTACGAGCAGTACTTC
size: NA
J: TRBJ2-7
D: TRBD2
V: TRBV27

CDR3: CASSDLASESNTGELFF
DNA: TGTGCCAGCAGTGACCTCGCGTCTGAATCGAACACCGGGGAGCTGTTTTTT
size: few
J: TRBJ2-2
D: NA
V: TRBV6-4

CDR3: CSVGQTTEKLFF
DNA: TGCAGCGTGGGACAGACTACCGAAAAACTGTTTTTT
size: NA
J: TRBJ1-4
D: TRBD1
V: TRBV29-1

CDR3: CAGTRTSGRQLVSEQYF
DNA: TGTGCCGGCACGCGGACTAGCGGGAGGCAATTGGTAAGCGAGCAGTACTTC
size: once
J: TRBJ2-7
D: TRBD2
V: TRBV27

CDR3: CAISETISEQYF
DNA: TGTGCCATCAGTGAGACTATATCCGAGCAGTACTTC
size: few
J: TRBJ2-7
D: NA
V: TRBV10-3

CDR3: CASSSNRLAGGPPSQETQYF
DNA: TGTGCCAGCAGCTCGAACCGATTAGCGGGAGGGCCCCCCTCCCAAGAGACCCAGTACTTC
size: NA
J: TRBJ2-5
D: TRBD2
V: TRBV7-9

CDR3: CATSGRERSEQYF
DNA: TGTGCCACCAGTGGTCGGGAGAGGAGTGAGCAGTACTTC
size: NA
J: TRBJ2-5
D: NA
V: TRBV24-1

CDR3: CASSLVSGTSGNYEQYF
DNA: TGTGCCAGCAGCTTAGTTTCCGGGACTAGCGGGAATTACGAGCAGTACTTC
size: few
J: TRBJ2-7
D: TRBD2
V: TRBV11-2

CDR3: CSARKAGGETQYF
DNA: TGCAGTGCTAGAAAGGCGGGAGGGGAGACCCAGTACTTC
size: NA
J: TRBJ2-5
D: TRBD2
V: TRBV20-1

CDR3: CASSNNTNRTTPRGTGLHEQYF
DNA: TGTGCCAGCAGCAACAACACCAACAGGACCACTCCGAGAGGGACGGGACTACACGAGCAGTACTTC
size: NA
J: TRBJ2-7
D: NA
V: TRBV21-1